This T cell receptor beta chain comes out of a study of T-cell reconstitution after alpha-beta-depleted transplantation in children. Unique molecular identifiers were used to barcode this TCRbeta library. TCRdb recomputed calls from the PCR reads with MiXCR, one row per CDR3 protein. The sample consists of about 500,000 distinct CDR3 sequences, about 30% of them appearing once. V shed 5 bases and J 5 bases; nucleotides not matched to a gene: 8. This CDR3 contains 15 residues. This clonotype was counted at least ten times. The sample consisted of PBMCs from the stem cell graft donor, taken from the stem cell graft. V and J are TRBV12-3 or TRBV12-4 and TRBJ1-4; TRBD1 agrees at 7 bases. The TCR sequence derives from a human donor who donated a stem cell graft to a child with aplastic anemia. CDR3 amino acids: CASSPSGTDNEKLFF. CDR3 bases: TGTGCCAGCAGTCCCTCCGGGACAGACAATGAAAAACTGTTTTTT.